This T cell receptor beta chain originates from a study of cytomegalovirus exposure and HLA in healthy donors. Study as a whole: Assignment to the Caucasian-associated ancestry cluster applied to about 80% of the approximately 420 genotyped donors.

V was pared by 3 bases and J by 1 base, with 6 bases of the junction left unmatched. The CDR3 consists of 16 residues. Germline-derived CDR1 and CDR2 are SGHVS and FQNEAQ. The PCR ran on 60 Vbeta and 13 Jbeta primers. Data came from immunoSEQ multiplex PCR; TCRdb stores just in-frame clones and leaves some out. The table shows approximately 170,000 clones, with 68% occurring only once. The genes are TRBV7-8 and TRBJ2-4, with 7 bases aligning to TRBD1. This clonotype was obtained from a man in his fifties or sixties in good health and CMV-seronegative. Sequenced sample: PBMCs. As DNA, the CDR3 is TGTGCCAGCAGCTTGGGGGAACAGGGGGCCAAAAACATTCAGTACTTC. Amino acid sequence: CASSLGEQGAKNIQYF. The full variable domain, with the rest looked up from reference TRBV7-8 and TRBJ2-4, is GAGVSQSPRYKVAKRGQDVALRCDPISGHVSLFWYQQALGQGPEFLTYFQNEAQLDKSGLPSDRFFAERPEGSVSTLKIQRTQQEDSAVYLCASSLGEQGAKNIQYFGAGTRLSVL.